A selection of T cell receptor beta chains follows, all from one sample in a study of T cell responses to AZD1222 COVID-19 vaccine. The assay was immunoSEQ multiplex PCR, and TCRdb's table has in-frame clones only and misses some. The sample yields about 140,000 clones, 85% to 90% seen once. The sample was peripheral blood, taken 28 days after the second AZD1222 dose. The receptors here all came from an adult who received the AZD1222 COVID-19 vaccine. Both conserved end residues are part of each CDR3. D genes are given only for firm matches. Clone sizes are given selectively: once, few, many, or a class where the clone is expanded.

clone_size j_call d_call v_call cdr3_aa cdr3_nt
once TRBJ1-1 - TRBV28 CASSLYGNTEAFF TGTGCCAGCAGTTTATACGGGAACACTGAAGCTTTCTTT
- TRBJ1-1 - TRBV6-6 CASREKTEAFF TGTGCCAGCAGGGAAAAGACTGAAGCTTTCTTT
- TRBJ1-2 - TRBV5-6 CASSYMALGANYGYTF TGTGCCAGCAGCTATATGGCCCTGGGGGCGAACTATGGCTACACCTTC
- TRBJ2-3 TRBD2 TRBV30 CAWSVRRTSGASTDTQYF TGTGCCTGGAGTGTACGGAGGACTAGCGGGGCTAGCACAGATACGCAGTATTTT
- TRBJ2-7 - TRBV12-3/TRBV12-4 CASRSSYEQYF TGTGCCAGCCGGAGCTCCTACGAGCAGTACTTC
- TRBJ2-1 - TRBV9 CASSATYNEQFF TGTGCCAGCAGCGCAACCTACAATGAGCAGTTCTTC
few TRBJ2-3 TRBD1 TRBV4-3 CASSQDWGTGNTDTQYF TGCGCCAGCAGCCAAGACTGGGGGACAGGGAATACAGATACGCAGTATTTT
once TRBJ1-2 - TRBV28 CATLSQGIVGYTF TGTGCCACCCTCTCACAGGGAATAGTGGGCTACACCTTC
- TRBJ1-6 - TRBV5-1 CASSFRADNSPLHF TGCGCCAGCAGCTTTCGTGCGGATAATTCACCCCTCCACTTT
- TRBJ2-2 - TRBV6-5 CASSPHRNTGELFF TGTGCCAGCAGCCCCCACAGGAACACCGGGGAGCTGTTTTTT
- TRBJ1-4 - TRBV7-2 CASSLDPGIGEKLFF TGTGCCAGCAGCTTAGACCCGGGTATAGGGGAAAAACTGTTTTTT
- TRBJ2-7 TRBD2 TRBV5-1 CASSLSGSNNEQYF TGCGCCAGCAGCTTAAGCGGGAGTAACAACGAGCAGTACTTC
- TRBJ2-5 - TRBV28 CASTTGQGETQYF TGTGCCAGCACCACGGGACAAGGGGAGACCCAGTACTTC
- TRBJ1-6 - TRBV4-2 CASSAGGGGNSPLHF TGTGCCAGCAGCGCCGGTGGGGGCGGCAATTCACCCCTCCACTTT
- TRBJ2-3 - TRBV5-6 CASSPTRGNTQYF TGTGCCAGCAGCCCCACTAGGGGGAATACGCAGTATTTT
- TRBJ1-1 TRBD1 TRBV25-1 CASSARQGWTEAFF TGTGCCAGCAGTGCCCGACAGGGTTGGACTGAAGCTTTCTTT
- TRBJ2-5 TRBD1 TRBV13 CASSLETGGEETQYF TGTGCCAGCAGCTTAGAGACAGGGGGCGAAGAGACCCAGTACTTC
- TRBJ1-6 TRBD1 TRBV5-1 CASSSTGGDSPLHF TGCGCCAGCAGCTCGACAGGGGGCGATTCACCCCTCCACTTT
- TRBJ1-6 - TRBV28 CASSKTGEFNSPLHF TGTGCCAGCTCCAAGACAGGTGAATTTAATTCACCCCTCCACTTT
- TRBJ1-2 TRBD1 TRBV6-5 CASSIQGADYGYTF TGTGCCAGCAGTATACAGGGGGCTGACTATGGCTACACCTTC
- TRBJ2-7 - TRBV11-2 CASSLIGQNEQYF TGTGCCAGCAGCTTAATAGGGCAGAACGAGCAGTACTTC
once TRBJ2-7 TRBD1 TRBV15 CATSISFRTGGSEQYF TGTGCCACCAGCATCTCCTTTCGGACAGGGGGCAGTGAGCAGTACTTC